The present TCR beta chain was sequenced within a study of identical twins. TCRdb ran MiXCR on the 5' RACE reads and lists one entry per CDR3 protein. The sample contains 1.5 million to 2 million distinct CDR3 sequences, more than 30% of which appear only once. Trimming took off 0 bases at V and 4 bases at J, with 11 bases between the two ends. This CDR3 has 15 amino acids. Germline lookup yields CDR1 SGDLS and CDR2 YYNGEE. This clonotype was counted a few times. The specimen was cord blood. This TCR derives from a newborn girl in good health. This sequence joins TRBV9 and TRBJ1-5; D gene uncertain. The CDR3 loop reads CASSVECGKNQPQHF. In DNA, the CDR3 is TGTGCCAGCAGCGTAGAGTGCGGGAAGAATCAGCCCCAGCATTTT. The full variable domain, rest sourced from reference TRBV9 and TRBJ1-5, is DSGVTQTPKHLITATGQRVTLRCSPRSGDLSVYWYQQSLDQGLQFLIQYYNGEERAKGNILERFSAQQFPDLHSELNLSSLELGDSALYFCASSVECGKNQPQHFGDGTRLSIL.